The 6 T cell receptor beta chains below come from one sample, sequenced in a study of blood T cells in healthy people across ages. A second roughly 6 to 11 cycle PCR used barcoded and J-beta primers. MiXCR, applied by TCRdb to the 5' RACE reads, yields one record per CDR3 protein. This table holds 550,000 to 800,000 distinct CDR3 sequences, approximately 30% found once. The material sequenced was blood. All receptors derive from a woman aged 80 or older in good health.

J is TRBJ1-3 and V is TRBV4-2; D unclear. CDR1 and CDR2 from the germline V gene are LGHNA and YNFKEQ. CDR3 size: 16 residues. V was trimmed by 0 bases and J by 8 bases, leaving 17 bases between them. For the CDR3, the DNA is TGTGCCAGCAGCCAAGATCCCGGAGGGATGACATACACCATATATTTT. Translation gives CASSQDPGGMTYTIYF.

This clonotype was counted ten times or more. The rearrangement uses TRBV10-3 and TRBJ2-7; D possibly corresponds to TRBD1 (6 bases). This CDR3 comprises 20 residues. Germline V CDR1 and CDR2: ENHRY, SYGVKD. The V end lost 6 bases, the J end lost 1 base, and 31 bases lay between the germline ends. DNA of the CDR3: TGTGCCATCAGCGTACCCCCCCTACAGGGAACAGGGTCGACTTCCTACGAGCAGTACTTC. This codes for CAISVPPLQGTGSTSYEQYF.

Note on this clonotype: A read error may be the cause here, since a much bigger clone is one base away. The chain links TRBV7-7 to TRBJ2-7; a possible D gene is TRBD1 (6 bases). V lost 9 bases to trimming and J lost 4 bases, with 16 bases between them. CDR3 size: 13 residues. Looked up from germline, CDR1 is SSHAT and CDR2 is FNYEAQ (reference sequence). CDR3 residues: CARTLDRKYEQYF. CDR3 coding DNA: TGTGCCAGAACTCTGGACAGAAAGTACGAGCAGTACTTC.

This clonotype appeared many times. The rearrangement uses TRBV6-6 and TRBJ2-7; 9 bases are a match to TRBD1. The CDR3 loop spans 15 amino acids. The V and J ends lost 4 bases and 3 bases, in that order; junction bases with no gene match: 7. The germline V gene has CDR1 MNHNY and CDR2 SVGAGI (reference sequence). The chain's CDR3 is CASSWTKTGGYEQYF. The CDR3 nucleotides are TGTGCCAGCAGTTGGACCAAGACAGGGGGCTACGAGCAGTACTTC.

The chain carries TRBV6-1 and TRBJ1-2; D might be TRBD1 (6 bases). The CDR3 is 17 amino acids. V dropped 0 bases and J dropped 3 bases, with 17 bases sitting between them. Germline loops: CDR1 MNHNS, CDR2 SASEGT. CDR3 loop: CASSEALPRGPHYGYTF. The CDR3 DNA reads as TGTGCCAGCAGTGAAGCGTTACCCAGGGGCCCGCACTATGGCTACACCTTC.

The chain employs TRBV20-1 and TRBJ2-7, with 10 bases matching TRBD1. The DNA end is a closer match to TRBJ2-5, so the J assignment may be wrong. The CDR3 is made up of 13 amino acids. Germline V gene lookup returns CDR1 DFQATT and CDR2 SNEGSKA (reference sequence). CDR3: CSAPGQGIVTQYF. The CDR3 DNA is TGCAGTGCCCCGGGACAGGGGATCGTGACCCAGTACTTC.